This is a list of T cell receptor beta chains from one sample in a study of Graves' ophthalmopathy and Graves' hyperthyroidism. TCRdb reanalysed the multiplex PCR reads using MiXCR and keeps one entry per CDR3 protein. The table records around 1.1 million distinct CDR3 sequences, about 38% of them present only once. Material for sequencing was peripheral blood or thyroid tissue (not recorded which). The receptors here all came from an adult man with Graves' hyperthyroidism. CDR3s include the opening cysteine and the closing phenylalanine or tryptophan. D genes are given only for firm matches. Clone size is shown for a subset of rows, as once, few, many or a class of expanded clone.

TRBV11-2	TRBJ2-5	-	-	CASSLDSAGARTQETQYF	TGTGCCAGCAGCTTAGATTCAGCAGGGGCCAGAACCCAAGAGACCCAGTACTTC
TRBV7-8	TRBJ2-7	TRBD2	many	CASSQERGPSYEQYF	TGTGCCAGCAGCCAAGAGCGGGGGCCCTCCTACGAGCAGTACTTC
TRBV5-1	TRBJ2-7	-	many	CASSAGRPRDEQYF	TGCGCCAGCAGCGCGGGACGGCCGAGGGACGAGCAGTACTTC
TRBV20-1	TRBJ1-1	-	-	CSAIRQPGTEAFF	TGCAGTGCTATACGCCAGCCCGGGACTGAAGCTTTCTTT
TRBV29-1	TRBJ1-2	-	many	CSVEGARDKANYGYTF	TGCAGCGTTGAAGGTGCCCGGGACAAAGCTAACTATGGCTACACCTTC
TRBV14	TRBJ1-6	-	many	CASSLLWVGRDSPLHF	TGTGCCAGCAGCCTCCTCTGGGTGGGGAGGGATTCACCCCTCCACTTT
TRBV6-1	TRBJ2-7	TRBD2	few	CASSETRGGAYEQYF	TGTGCCAGCAGTGAGACCCGGGGGGGCGCCTACGAGCAGTACTTC
TRBV4-2	TRBJ1-5	-	-	CASSLSGNGNQPQHF	TGTGCCAGCAGTTTATCAGGGAACGGCAATCAGCCCCAGCATTTT
TRBV25-1	TRBJ1-4	-	-	CACSARAGVEKLFF	-
TRBV5-1	TRBJ2-5	-	-	CASSLGDEETQYF	TGCGCCAGCAGCTTGGGCGACGAAGAGACCCAGTACTTC
TRBV28	TRBJ2-5	-	many	CASSSHRKAQETQYF	TGTGCCAGCAGTTCACACAGGAAGGCCCAAGAGACCCAGTACTTC
TRBV2	TRBJ2-6	-	many	CASSPQGSTGANVLTF	TGTGCCAGCAGTCCACAGGGAAGTACTGGGGCCAACGTCCTGACTTTC
TRBV29-1	TRBJ1-3	-	-	CSFQGPGNTIYF	TGCAGCTTCCAGGGTCCGGGAAACACCATATATTTT
TRBV29-1	TRBJ1-2	-	-	CSGGGGYGYTF	TGCAGCGGTGGGGGCGGCTATGGCTACACCTTC
TRBV5-4	TRBJ2-2	-	few	CASSIRDPRAGELFF	TGTGCCAGCAGCATAAGGGACCCCCGGGCCGGGGAGCTGTTTTTT
TRBV15	TRBJ1-4	-	many	CATSRGPLSLNEKLFF	TGTGCCACCAGCAGAGGACCCCTTAGTCTGAATGAAAAACTGTTTTTT
TRBV20-1	TRBJ1-6	-	-	CSAGTGNSPLHF	TGCAGTGCGGGGACTGGGAATTCACCCCTCCACTTT
TRBV29-1	TRBJ2-7	TRBD1	-	CSSEDRGRGGQYF	TGCAGCAGCGAGGACAGGGGGCGCGGAGGGCAGTACTTC
TRBV7-9	TRBJ2-7	-	many	CASSPGPGSYEQYF	TGTGCCAGCAGCCCAGGGCCGGGCAGCTACGAGCAGTACTTC
TRBV20-1	TRBJ1-3	-	many	CSARDASPGNTIYF	TGCAGTGCTAGAGACGCGTCTCCTGGAAACACCATATATTTT
TRBV12-3/TRBV12-4	TRBJ1-5	-	-	CASTSWGGGQPQHF	TGTGCCAGCACCTCCTGGGGGGGAGGGCAGCCCCAGCATTTT
TRBV6-1	TRBJ1-4	-	-	CASSPTHLLGKLFF	TGTGCCAGCAGTCCTACCCACCTACTCGGAAAACTGTTTTTT
TRBV13	TRBJ2-7	-	few	CASSPRGFFDEQYF	TGTGCCAGCAGCCCCAGAGGGTTTTTCGACGAGCAGTACTTC
TRBV5-6	TRBJ2-7	-	few	CASSIGKGYEQYF	TGTGCCAGCAGCATCGGGAAGGGCTACGAGCAGTACTTC
TRBV7-3	TRBJ2-7	TRBD2	-	CASSLRTSEAYNEQYF	TGTGCCAGCAGCCTGAGGACTAGCGAGGCCTACAATGAGCAGTACTTC
TRBV12-3/TRBV12-4	TRBJ1-1	TRBD1	many	CASSPGQLNTEAFF	TGTGCCAGCAGCCCGGGACAGCTGAACACTGAAGCTTTCTTT
TRBV30	TRBJ1-2	TRBD1	-	CAAKQGGSNYGYTF	TGTGCCGCAAAACAGGGGGGGTCTAACTATGGCTACACCTTC
TRBV12-3/TRBV12-4	TRBJ1-2	-	few	CASSLADLGIRGYTF	TGTGCCAGCAGTTTAGCTGATCTGGGGATCCGGGGCTACACCTTC
TRBV5-1	TRBJ2-2	TRBD2	many	CASEAGGTGELFF	TGCGCCAGCGAGGCGGGGGGCACCGGGGAGCTGTTTTTT
TRBV29-1	TRBJ2-7	TRBD2	many	CSGTSGSSYEQYF	TGCAGCGGGACTAGCGGGAGCTCCTACGAGCAGTACTTC
TRBV6-1	TRBJ2-6	-	few	CAISESSSGANVLTF	TGTGCCATCAGTGAGTCGAGCTCTGGGGCCAACGTCCTGACTTTC
TRBV12-3/TRBV12-4	TRBJ1-6	-	-	CASAGLGSPLHF	TGTGCCAGCGCAGGGTTAGGATCACCCCTCCACTTT
TRBV12-3/TRBV12-4	TRBJ1-3	TRBD1	few	CASRLSLFGTGGFGNTIYF	TGTGCCAGCAGACTCTCCCTTTTCGGGACAGGGGGCTTTGGAAACACCATATATTTT
TRBV10-2	TRBJ1-5	-	once	CTSSPYRIHSNQPQHF	TGTACCAGCAGCCCCTACAGGATCCACAGCAATCAGCCCCAGCATTTT
TRBV10-3	TRBJ1-2	TRBD1	-	CAISDLGQGGYTF	TGTGCCATCAGTGACCTGGGACAGGGTGGCTACACCTTC